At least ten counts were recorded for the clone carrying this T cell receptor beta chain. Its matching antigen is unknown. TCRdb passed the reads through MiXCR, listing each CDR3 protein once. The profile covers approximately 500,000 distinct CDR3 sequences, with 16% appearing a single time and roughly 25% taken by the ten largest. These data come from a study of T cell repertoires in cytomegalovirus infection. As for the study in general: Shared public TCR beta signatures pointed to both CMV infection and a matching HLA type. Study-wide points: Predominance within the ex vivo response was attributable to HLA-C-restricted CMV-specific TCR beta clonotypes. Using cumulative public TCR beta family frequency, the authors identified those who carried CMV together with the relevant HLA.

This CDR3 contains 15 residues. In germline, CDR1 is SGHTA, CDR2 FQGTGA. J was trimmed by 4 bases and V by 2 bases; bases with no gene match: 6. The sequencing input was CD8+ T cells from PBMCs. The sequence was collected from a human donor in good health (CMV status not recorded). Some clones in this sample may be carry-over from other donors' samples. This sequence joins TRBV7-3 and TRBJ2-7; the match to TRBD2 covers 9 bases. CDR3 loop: CASSLGAGGSYEQYF. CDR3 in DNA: TGTGCCAGCAGCTTAGGAGCGGGGGGCTCGTACGAGCAGTACTTC.